The 2 T cell receptor beta chains presented below share a single source sample, sequenced in a study of a mutant IDH1 vaccine in newly diagnosed glioma. Only in-frame clones appear in the TCRdb table, and some are missing; sequencing was by immunoSEQ multiplex PCR. The sample gives 60,000 or so clones, 84% of which show up once; about 4.1% is in the top ten. Which antigens these TCRs recognize remains unknown. Specified time point: week 35, safety follow-up. A single vaccine dose contained 300 ug of mutant IDH1 20-mer peptide, and topical imiquimod was used with it. This specimen consisted of PBMCs, obtained from a glioma patient whose treatment included an IDH1 peptide vaccine. The receptors here all came from a man aged 25 to 40 with glioma.

This chain uses TRBV6-6 with TRBJ2-1; possible D gene TRBD2, 6 bases. The CDR3 has 14 amino acids. From germline, CDR1 is MNHNY and CDR2 SVGAGI (reference sequence). Trimming cost V 5 bases and J 4 bases, with 12 bases left between them. The CDR3 DNA is TGTGCCAGCAGTCCCGGGACTGAATACAATGAGCAGTTCTTC. It codes for CASSPGTEYNEQFF.

The V gene is TRBV11-2, the J gene TRBJ2-7; TRBD1 aligns across 9 bases. The CDR3 has 14 amino acids. Looked up from germline, CDR1 is SGHAT and CDR2 is FQNNGV. The trim removed 4 bases at V and 6 bases at J, leaving 7 bases unmatched. CDR3 DNA: TGTGCCAGCAGCTCACCGGGACAGGGCGCCGAGCAGTACTTC. Translation gives CASSSPGQGAEQYF.